This T cell receptor beta chain was recorded in a study of T cell responses to AZD1222 COVID-19 vaccine. A word on this clone: Antigen unknown.

TCRdb keeps only in-frame clones here, not all; method: immunoSEQ multiplex PCR. The data show about 86,000 clones, with more than 70% seen just once and less than 6% held by the top ten. V was cut by 5 bases and J by 8 bases, with 15 bases left in between. CDR1 and CDR2 from the germline V gene are SQVTM and ANQGSEA. The CDR3 has 13 residues. Pooling covered second doses at about 4 or about 12 weeks. Study outcomes and limitations: Across spike, vaccine-associated CD4 TCRs were found, dominant at 160-218 and 743-854. A mostly white British donor set with more females was recruited, and clonal diversity was possibly underestimated. Of spike-specific TCRs, nearly half reportedly target regions left unmutated in variants.

This clonotype was obtained from an adult who received the AZD1222 COVID-19 vaccine. The sample in question was peripheral blood, obtained 28 days after the second AZD1222 dose. The chain links TRBV29-1 to TRBJ1-4; a weak D match, TRBD1 (5 bases). CDR3 region: CSVRIGGGEKLFF. CDR3 DNA sequence: TGCAGCGTTAGGATCGGGGGAGGAGAAAAACTGTTTTTT.